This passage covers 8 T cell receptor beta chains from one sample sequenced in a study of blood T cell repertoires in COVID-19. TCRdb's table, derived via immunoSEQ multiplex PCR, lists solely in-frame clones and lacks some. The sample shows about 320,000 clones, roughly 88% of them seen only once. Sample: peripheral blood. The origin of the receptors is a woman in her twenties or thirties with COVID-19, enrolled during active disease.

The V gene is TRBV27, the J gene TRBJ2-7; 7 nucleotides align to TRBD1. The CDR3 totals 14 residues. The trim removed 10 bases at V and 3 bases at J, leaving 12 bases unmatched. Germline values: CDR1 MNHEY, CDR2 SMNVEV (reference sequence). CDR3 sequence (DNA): TGTGCCACCCTGGAAGGACAGGAGAACTACGAGCAGTACGTC. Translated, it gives CATLEGQENYEQYV.

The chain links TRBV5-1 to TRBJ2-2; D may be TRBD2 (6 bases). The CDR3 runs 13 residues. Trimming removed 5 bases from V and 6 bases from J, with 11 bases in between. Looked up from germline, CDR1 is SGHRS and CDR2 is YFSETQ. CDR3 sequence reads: CASRTTGAGELFF. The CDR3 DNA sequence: TGCGCCAGCAGGACGACGGGGGCCGGGGAGCTGTTTTTT.

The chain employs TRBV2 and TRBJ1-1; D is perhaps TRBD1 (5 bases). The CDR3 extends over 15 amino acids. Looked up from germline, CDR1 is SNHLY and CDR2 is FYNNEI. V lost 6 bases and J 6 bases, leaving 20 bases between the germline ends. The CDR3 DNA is TGTGCCAGCAGCCTTGACTCCCATCGGGGGGCTGAAGCTTTCTTT. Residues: CASSLDSHRGAEAFF.

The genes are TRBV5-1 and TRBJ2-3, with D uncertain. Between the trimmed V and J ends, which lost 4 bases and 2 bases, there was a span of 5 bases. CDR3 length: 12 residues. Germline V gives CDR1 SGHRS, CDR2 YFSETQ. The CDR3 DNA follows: TGCGCCAGCAGCGCGGTCACAGATACGCAGTATTTT. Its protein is CASSAVTDTQYF.

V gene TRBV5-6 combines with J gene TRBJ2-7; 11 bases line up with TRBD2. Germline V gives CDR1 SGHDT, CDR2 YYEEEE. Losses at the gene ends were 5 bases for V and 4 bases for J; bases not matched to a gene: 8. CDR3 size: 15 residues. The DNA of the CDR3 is TGTGCCAGCAGGAATCTTCTAGCGGGGGGTTACGAGCAGTACTTC. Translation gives CASRNLLAGGYEQYF.

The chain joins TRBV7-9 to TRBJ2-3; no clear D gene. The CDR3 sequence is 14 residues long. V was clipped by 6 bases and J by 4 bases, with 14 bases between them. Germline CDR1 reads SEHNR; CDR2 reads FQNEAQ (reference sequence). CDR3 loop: CASRSPSSADTQYF. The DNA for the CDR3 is TGTGCCAGCAGATCACCTTCGTCGGCAGATACGCAGTATTTT.

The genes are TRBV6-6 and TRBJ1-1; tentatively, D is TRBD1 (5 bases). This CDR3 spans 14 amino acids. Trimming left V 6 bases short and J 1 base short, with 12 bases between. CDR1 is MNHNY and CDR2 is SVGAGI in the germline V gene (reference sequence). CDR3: CASSFRGGNTEAFF. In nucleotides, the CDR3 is TGTGCCAGCAGCTTCCGGGGGGGGAACACTGAAGCTTTCTTT.

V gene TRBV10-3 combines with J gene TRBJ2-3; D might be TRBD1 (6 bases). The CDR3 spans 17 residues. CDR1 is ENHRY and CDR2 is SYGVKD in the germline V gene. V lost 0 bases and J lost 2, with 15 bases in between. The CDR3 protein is CAISESGHTSLTDTQYF. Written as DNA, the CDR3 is TGTGCCATCAGTGAGTCGGGACACACAAGCCTCACAGATACGCAGTATTTT.